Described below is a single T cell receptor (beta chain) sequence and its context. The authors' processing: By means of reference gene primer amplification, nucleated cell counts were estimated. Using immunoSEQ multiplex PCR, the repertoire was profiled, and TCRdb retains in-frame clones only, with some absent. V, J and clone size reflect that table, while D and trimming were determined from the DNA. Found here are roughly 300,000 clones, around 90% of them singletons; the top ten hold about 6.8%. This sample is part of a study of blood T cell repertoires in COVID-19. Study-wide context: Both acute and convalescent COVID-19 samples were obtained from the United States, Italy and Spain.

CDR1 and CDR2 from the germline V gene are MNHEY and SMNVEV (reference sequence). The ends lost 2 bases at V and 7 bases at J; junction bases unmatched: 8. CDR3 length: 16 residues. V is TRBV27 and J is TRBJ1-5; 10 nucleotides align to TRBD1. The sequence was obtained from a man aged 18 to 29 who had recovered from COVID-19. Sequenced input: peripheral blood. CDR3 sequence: CASSLGSTGGRQPQHF. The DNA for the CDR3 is TGTGCCAGCAGTTTAGGGTCGACAGGGGGCCGGCAGCCCCAGCATTTT.